This T cell receptor (beta chain) was identified during a study of blood T cell repertoires in COVID-19. TCRdb's table, derived via immunoSEQ multiplex PCR, lists solely in-frame clones and lacks some. Seen here are more than 30,000 clones, around 87% observed once, and the top ten hold under 30%. Germline V gives CDR1 KGHSH, CDR2 LQKENI. Between the trimmed V and J ends, which lost 4 bases and 1 base, there was a span of 11 bases. CDR3 length: 14 amino acids. This sequence originates from a man between 45 and 60 years old with active or convalescent COVID-19. This chain links TRBV18 with TRBJ2-7; perhaps TRBD1 as D (5 bases). Sequenced input: peripheral blood. In DNA form, the CDR3 reads TGTGCCAGCTCACAGGTTCAGGGATCCTACGAGCAGTACGTC. Protein product: CASSQVQGSYEQYV.